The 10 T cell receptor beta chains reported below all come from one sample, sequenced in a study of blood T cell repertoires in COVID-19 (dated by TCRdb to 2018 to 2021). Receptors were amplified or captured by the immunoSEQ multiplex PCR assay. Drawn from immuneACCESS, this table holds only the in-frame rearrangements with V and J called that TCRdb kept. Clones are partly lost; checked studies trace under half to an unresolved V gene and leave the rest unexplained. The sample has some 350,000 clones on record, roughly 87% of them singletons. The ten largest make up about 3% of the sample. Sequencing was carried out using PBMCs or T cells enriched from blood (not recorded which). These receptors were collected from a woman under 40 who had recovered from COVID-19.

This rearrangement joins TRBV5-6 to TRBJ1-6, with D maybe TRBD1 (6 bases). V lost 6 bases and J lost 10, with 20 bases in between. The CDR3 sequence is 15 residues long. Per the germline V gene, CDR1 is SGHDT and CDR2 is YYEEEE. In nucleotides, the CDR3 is TGTGCCAGCAAGGGAAAGAGTGGGGGCAGATCACCCCTCCACTTT. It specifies CASKGKSGGRSPLHF.

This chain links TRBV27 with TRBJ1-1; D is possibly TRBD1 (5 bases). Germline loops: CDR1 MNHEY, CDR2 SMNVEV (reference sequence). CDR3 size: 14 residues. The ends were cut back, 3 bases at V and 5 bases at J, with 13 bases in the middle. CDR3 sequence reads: CASSFRGLGTEAFF. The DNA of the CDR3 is TGTGCCAGCAGTTTTCGGGGGTTAGGGACTGAAGCTTTCTTT.

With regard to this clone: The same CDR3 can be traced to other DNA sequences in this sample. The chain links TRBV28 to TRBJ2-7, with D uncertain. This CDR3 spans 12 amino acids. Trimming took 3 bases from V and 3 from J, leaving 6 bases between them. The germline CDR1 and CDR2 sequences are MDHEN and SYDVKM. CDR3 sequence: CASSLGSYEQYF. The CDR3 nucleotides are TGTGCCAGCAGTTTGGGCAGCTACGAGCAGTACTTC.

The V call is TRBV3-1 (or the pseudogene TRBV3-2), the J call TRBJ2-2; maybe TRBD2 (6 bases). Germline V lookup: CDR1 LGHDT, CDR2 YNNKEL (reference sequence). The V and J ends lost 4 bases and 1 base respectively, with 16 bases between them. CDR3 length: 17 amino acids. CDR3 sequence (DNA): TGTGCCAGCAGCCCCCTCCGTGGTAGCGGGAACACCGGGGAGCTGTTTTTT. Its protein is CASSPLRGSGNTGELFF.

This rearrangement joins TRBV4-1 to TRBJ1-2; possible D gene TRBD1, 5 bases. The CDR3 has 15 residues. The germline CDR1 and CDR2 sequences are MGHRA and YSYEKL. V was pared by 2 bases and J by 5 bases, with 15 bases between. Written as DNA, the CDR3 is TGCGCCAGCAGCCAAATAACAGACAGCGTTTATGGCTACACCTTC. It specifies CASSQITDSVYGYTF.

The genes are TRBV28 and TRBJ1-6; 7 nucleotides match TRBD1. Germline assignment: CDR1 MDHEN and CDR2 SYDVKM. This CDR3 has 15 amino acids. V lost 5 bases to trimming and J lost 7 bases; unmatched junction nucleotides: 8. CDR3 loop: CASSPGDSRNSPLHF. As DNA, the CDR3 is TGTGCCAGCAGTCCTGGGGACAGTAGGAATTCACCCCTCCACTTT.

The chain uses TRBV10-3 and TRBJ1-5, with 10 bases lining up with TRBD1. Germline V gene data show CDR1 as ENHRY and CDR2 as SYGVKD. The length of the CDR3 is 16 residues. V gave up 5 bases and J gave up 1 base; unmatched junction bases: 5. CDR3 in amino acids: CAISLGQGGSNQPQHF. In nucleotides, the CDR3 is TGTGCCATCAGTTTAGGACAGGGGGGAAGCAATCAGCCCCAGCATTTT.

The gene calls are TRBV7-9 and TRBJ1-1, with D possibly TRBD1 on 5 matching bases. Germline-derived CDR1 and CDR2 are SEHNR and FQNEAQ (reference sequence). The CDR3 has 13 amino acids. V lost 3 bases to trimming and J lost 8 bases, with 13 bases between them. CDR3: CASSFSTGPEAFF. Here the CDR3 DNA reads TGTGCCAGCAGCTTTAGTACAGGCCCCGAAGCTTTCTTT.

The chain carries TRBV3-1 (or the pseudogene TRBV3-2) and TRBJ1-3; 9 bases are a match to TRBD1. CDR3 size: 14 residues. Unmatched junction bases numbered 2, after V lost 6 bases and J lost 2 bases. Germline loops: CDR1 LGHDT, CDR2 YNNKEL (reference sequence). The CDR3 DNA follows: TGTGCCAGCAGACAGGGGGCGACTGGAAACACCATATATTTT. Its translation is CASRQGATGNTIYF.

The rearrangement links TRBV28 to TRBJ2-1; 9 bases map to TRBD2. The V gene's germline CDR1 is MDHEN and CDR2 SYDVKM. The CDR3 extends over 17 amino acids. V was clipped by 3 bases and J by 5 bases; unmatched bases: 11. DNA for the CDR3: TGTGCCAGCAGTTTTCGGCTAGCGGGATCGAGACACAATGAGCAGTTCTTC. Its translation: CASSFRLAGSRHNEQFF. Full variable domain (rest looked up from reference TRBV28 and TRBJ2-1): DVKVTQSSRYLVKRTGEKVFLECVQDMDHENMFWYRQDPGLGLRLIYFSYDVKMKEKGDIPEGYSVSREKKERFSLILESASTNQTSMYLCASSFRLAGSRHNEQFFGPGTRLTVL.